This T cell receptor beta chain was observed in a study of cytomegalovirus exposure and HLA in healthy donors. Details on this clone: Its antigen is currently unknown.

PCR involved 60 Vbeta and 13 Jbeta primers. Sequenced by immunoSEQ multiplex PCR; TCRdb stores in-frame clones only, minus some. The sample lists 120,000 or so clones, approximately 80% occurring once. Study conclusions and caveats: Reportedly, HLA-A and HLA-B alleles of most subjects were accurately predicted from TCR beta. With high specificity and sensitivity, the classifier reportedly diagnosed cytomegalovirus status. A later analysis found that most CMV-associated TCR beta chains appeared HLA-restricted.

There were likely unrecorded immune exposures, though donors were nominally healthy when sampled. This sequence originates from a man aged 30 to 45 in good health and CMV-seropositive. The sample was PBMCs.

The chain's CDR3 is CASSEAGGGFNNEQFF. The CDR3 bases are TGTGCCAGCAGTGAAGCGGGCGGGGGGTTTAACAATGAGCAGTTCTTC. This chain joins TRBV2 and TRBJ2-1; 8 bases map to TRBD2. The CDR3 has 16 residues. The trim removed 0 bases at V and 5 bases at J, leaving 6 bases unmatched. Germline V CDR1 and CDR2: SNHLY, FYNNEI.